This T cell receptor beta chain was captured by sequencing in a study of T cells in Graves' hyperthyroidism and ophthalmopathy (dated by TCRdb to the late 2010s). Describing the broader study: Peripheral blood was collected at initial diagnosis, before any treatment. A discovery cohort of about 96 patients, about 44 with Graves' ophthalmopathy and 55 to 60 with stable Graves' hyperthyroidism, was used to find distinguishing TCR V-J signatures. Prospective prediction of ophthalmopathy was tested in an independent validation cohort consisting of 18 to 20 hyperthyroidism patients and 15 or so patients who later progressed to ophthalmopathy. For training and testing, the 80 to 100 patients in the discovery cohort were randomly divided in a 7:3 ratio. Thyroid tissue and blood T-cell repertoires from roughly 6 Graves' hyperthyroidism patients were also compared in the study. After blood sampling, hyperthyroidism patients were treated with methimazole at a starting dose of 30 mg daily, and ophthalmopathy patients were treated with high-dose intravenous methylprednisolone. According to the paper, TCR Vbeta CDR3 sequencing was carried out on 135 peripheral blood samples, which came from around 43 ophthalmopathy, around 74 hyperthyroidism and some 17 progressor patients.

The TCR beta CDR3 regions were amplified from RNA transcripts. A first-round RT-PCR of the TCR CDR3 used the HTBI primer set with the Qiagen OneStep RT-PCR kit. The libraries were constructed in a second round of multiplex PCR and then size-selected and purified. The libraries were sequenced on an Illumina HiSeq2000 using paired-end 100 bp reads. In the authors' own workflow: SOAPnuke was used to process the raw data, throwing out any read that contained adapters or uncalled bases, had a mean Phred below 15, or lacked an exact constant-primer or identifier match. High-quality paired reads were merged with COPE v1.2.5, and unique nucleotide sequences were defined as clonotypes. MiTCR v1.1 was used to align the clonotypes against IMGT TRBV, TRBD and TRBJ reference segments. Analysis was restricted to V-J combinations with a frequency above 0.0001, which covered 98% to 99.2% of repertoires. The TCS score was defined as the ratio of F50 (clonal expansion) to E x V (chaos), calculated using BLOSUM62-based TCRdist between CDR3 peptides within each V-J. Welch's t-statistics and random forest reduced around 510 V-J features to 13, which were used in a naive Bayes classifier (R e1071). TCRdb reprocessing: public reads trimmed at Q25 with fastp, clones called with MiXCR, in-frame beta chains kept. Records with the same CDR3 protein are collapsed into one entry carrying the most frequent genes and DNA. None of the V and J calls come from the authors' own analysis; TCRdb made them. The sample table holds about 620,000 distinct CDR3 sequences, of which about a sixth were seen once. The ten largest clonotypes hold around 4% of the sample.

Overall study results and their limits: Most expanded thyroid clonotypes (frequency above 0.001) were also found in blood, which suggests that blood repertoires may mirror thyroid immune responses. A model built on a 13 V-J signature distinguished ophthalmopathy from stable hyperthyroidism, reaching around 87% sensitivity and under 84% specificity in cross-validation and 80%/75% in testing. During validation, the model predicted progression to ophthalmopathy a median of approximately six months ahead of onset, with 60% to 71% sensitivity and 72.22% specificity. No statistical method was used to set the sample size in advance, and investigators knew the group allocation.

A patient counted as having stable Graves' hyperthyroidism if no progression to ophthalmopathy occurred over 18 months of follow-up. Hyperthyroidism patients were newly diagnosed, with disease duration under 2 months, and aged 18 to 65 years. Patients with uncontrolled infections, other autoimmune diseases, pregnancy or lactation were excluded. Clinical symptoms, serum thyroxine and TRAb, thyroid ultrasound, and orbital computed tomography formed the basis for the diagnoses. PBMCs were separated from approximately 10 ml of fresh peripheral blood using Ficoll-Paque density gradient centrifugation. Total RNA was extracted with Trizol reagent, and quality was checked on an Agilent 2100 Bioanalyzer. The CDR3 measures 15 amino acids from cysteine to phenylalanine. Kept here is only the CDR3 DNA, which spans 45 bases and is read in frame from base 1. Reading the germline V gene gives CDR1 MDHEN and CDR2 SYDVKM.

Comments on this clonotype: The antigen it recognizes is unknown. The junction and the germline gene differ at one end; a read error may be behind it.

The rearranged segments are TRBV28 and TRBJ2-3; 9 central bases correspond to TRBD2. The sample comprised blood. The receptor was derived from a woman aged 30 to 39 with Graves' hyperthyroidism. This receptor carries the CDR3 CASILLREGADMQYF. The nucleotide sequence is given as TGTGCCAGCATCCTTTTGCGGGAGGGGGCAGATATGCAGTATTTT.